These 15 T cell receptor beta chains share one sample of origin, sequenced in a study of shared clonotypes between healthy human individuals (dated by TCRdb to 2019 to 2021). Receptor amplification or capture employed the immunoSEQ multiplex PCR assay. Sourced from immuneACCESS, this table was stored by TCRdb with only in-frame sequences that have V and J called. A share of the clones is absent; for the studies checked, an unresolved V gene accounts for under half, and the remainder has no known explanation. The sample table contains 2.3 million or so clones; only one count was recorded for 85% to 95% of them. The biggest ten clones account for 0.39% of the sample. Sequencing was performed on naive CD4+ T cells from PBMCs. The cell subset or site tag for this specimen amounts to: CD45RA+ positively selected. The receptors come from a man between 18 and 35 years old in good health. Some clones in this sample may be carry-over from other donors' samples.

CDR3 bases: TGCGCCAGCAGTGTGGCTAATGAGCAGTTCTTC. It specifies CASSVANEQFF. The rearrangement links TRBV10-2 to TRBJ2-1; D unresolved. Trimming stripped 4 bases from V and 7 bases from J, with 5 bases between. This CDR3 has 11 amino acids. Germline V gives CDR1 WSHSY, CDR2 SAAADI.

DNA for the CDR3: TGTGCCAGCAGCTTAGCGTCGGCTCCCTATGGCTACACCTTC. Protein sequence: CASSLASAPYGYTF. The V gene is TRBV7-9, the J gene TRBJ1-2; D ambiguous. Germline V CDR1 and CDR2: SEHNR, FQNEAQ (reference sequence). The V end lost 0 bases, the J end lost 4 bases, and 9 bases lay between the germline ends. The CDR3 spans 14 residues. Complete variable domain (other parts from reference TRBV7-9 and TRBJ1-2): DTGVSQNPRHKITKRGQNVTFRCDPISEHNRLYWYRQTLGQGPEFLTYFQNEAQLEKSRLLSDRFSAERPKGSFSTLEIQRTEQGDSAMYLCASSLASAPYGYTFGSGTRLTVV.

This chain joins TRBV27 and TRBJ2-5, with D maybe TRBD2 (6 bases). The CDR3 runs 15 residues. Germline loops: CDR1 MNHEY, CDR2 SMNVEV (reference sequence). Deletions cut 6 bases from V and 5 bases from J, with 19 bases between. Written as DNA, the CDR3 is TGTGCCAGCAGCGAAACCACGGGACTCTGGGAGACCCAGTACTTC. Translating gives CASSETTGLWETQYF.

This chain connects TRBV9 to TRBJ2-3; perhaps TRBD2 as D (5 bases). This CDR3 is 15 amino acids long. From germline, CDR1 is SGDLS and CDR2 YYNGEE. Deletions cut 3 bases from V and 1 base from J, with 12 bases between. CDR3 in DNA: TGTGCCAGCAGCGCACTAGGAGATCGCACAGATACGCAGTATTTT. This sequence encodes CASSALGDRTDTQYF. The whole variable domain, remainder taken from reference TRBV9 and TRBJ2-3, is DSGVTQTPKHLITATGQRVTLRCSPRSGDLSVYWYQQSLDQGLQFLIQYYNGEERAKGNILERFSAQQFPDLHSELNLSSLELGDSALYFCASSALGDRTDTQYFGPGTRLTVL.

With regard to this clone: In the same sample, other DNA sequences code for this CDR3. The rearrangement links TRBV5-4 to TRBJ2-1; 12 positions match TRBD2. The germline CDR1 and CDR2 sequences are SGHNT and YYREEE (reference sequence). This CDR3 has 15 amino acids. V shed 2 bases and J 6 bases; nucleotides not matched to a gene: 3. CDR3: CASSLSGLAGNEQFF. Written as DNA, the CDR3 is TGTGCCAGCAGCTTATCGGGACTAGCGGGCAATGAGCAGTTCTTC. Full variable domain (missing parts from reference TRBV5-4 and TRBJ2-1): ETGVTQSPTHLIKTRGQQVTLRCSSQSGHNTVSWYQQALGQGPQFIFQYYREEENGRGNFPPRFSGLQFPNYSSELNVNALELDDSALYLCASSLSGLAGNEQFFGPGTRLTVL.

The gene calls are TRBV9 and TRBJ1-2; 12 positions agree with TRBD1. CDR1 is SGDLS, CDR2 YYNGEE, per germline. Trimming at V came to 4 bases and at J to 7 bases, leaving 8 bases not matched to a gene. The CDR3 is 15 amino acids. As DNA, the CDR3 is TGTGCCAGCAGCTTCCGGGACAGGGGGCGTCTTGGCTACACCTTC. Translating it yields CASSFRDRGRLGYTF.

The chain carries TRBV4-2 and TRBJ1-2; a possible D gene is TRBD1 (5 bases). V was clipped by 3 bases and J by 4 bases, with 18 bases between them. This CDR3 region has 16 residues. Germline CDR1 LGHNA, CDR2 YNFKEQ. CDR3 DNA: TGTGCCAGCAGCCAGGGACCTCTAGGGGAAGGCTATGGCTACACCTTC. Amino acid sequence: CASSQGPLGEGYGYTF.

This clone was picked up one time. V usage is TRBV28 and J usage is TRBJ1-1; the D is unclear. The V end lost 5 bases, the J end lost 0 bases, and 10 bases lay between the germline ends. CDR1 and CDR2 (germline): MDHEN, SYDVKM. This CDR3 region has 14 residues. The CDR3 bases are TGTGCCAGCAGTGGAGGGCTTATGAACACTGAAGCTTTCTTT. This translates into CASSGGLMNTEAFF.

This chain uses TRBV6-6 with TRBJ1-2; D gene ambiguous. Germline V lookup: CDR1 MNHNY, CDR2 SVGAGI (reference sequence). This CDR3 comprises 11 residues. Trimming removed 3 bases at V and 1 base at J, with 0 bases between. CDR3 nucleotides: TGTGCCAGCAGTTATAACTATGGCTACACCTTC. It yields the protein CASSYNYGYTF.

Written as DNA, the CDR3 is TGTGCCAGCAGTCTAGGGACAGGCAATCAGCCCCAGCATTTT. Protein sequence: CASSLGTGNQPQHF. The chain carries TRBV27 and TRBJ1-5, with TRBD1 matching over 7 bases. The ends lost 5 bases at V and 2 bases at J; junction bases unmatched: 3. The CDR3 is made up of 14 amino acids. Germline lookup yields CDR1 MNHEY and CDR2 SMNVEV (reference sequence).

V usage is TRBV20-1 and J usage is TRBJ2-1, with unresolved D. Germline CDR1 and CDR2: DFQATT and SNEGSKA (reference sequence). The germline V and J ends were trimmed by 5 bases and 9 bases, with 11 bases remaining between them. This CDR3 contains 11 residues. In nucleotides, the CDR3 is TGCAGTGCTCGAAGCCGGTTTGAGCAGTTCTTC. Translation gives CSARSRFEQFF.

Points on this clone: This CDR3 is also generated by other DNA sequences in the sample. V usage is TRBV5-1 and J usage is TRBJ2-7; D tentatively reads TRBD1 or TRBD2 (7 bases each). Trimming took 0 bases from V and 2 from J, leaving 12 bases between them. Germline V gives CDR1 SGHRS, CDR2 YFSETQ. This CDR3 has 15 amino acids. The CDR3 is CASSLEGRGPYEQYF. CDR3 DNA sequence: TGCGCCAGCAGCTTGGAAGGGAGGGGGCCCTACGAGCAGTACTTC.

The chain uses TRBV5-1 and TRBJ2-1; 15 bases map to TRBD2. Germline assignment: CDR1 SGHRS and CDR2 YFSETQ. Trimming at V came to 5 bases and at J to 9 bases, leaving 9 bases not matched to a gene. The CDR3 has 16 amino acids. The CDR3 coding sequence is TGCGCCAGCAGTCAAGGGACTAGCGGGAGGAGTGGTGAGCAGTTCTTC. Residues: CASSQGTSGRSGEQFF.

This chain connects TRBV9 to TRBJ2-2; D is ambiguous. Germline V gene data show CDR1 as SGDLS and CDR2 as YYNGEE. Trimming took off 1 base at V and 3 bases at J, with 13 bases between the two ends. The CDR3 spans 16 residues. The CDR3 region is CASSVTLGTDTGELFF. The DNA of the CDR3 is TGTGCCAGCAGCGTAACGCTAGGTACCGACACCGGGGAGCTGTTTTTT.

CDR3 coding DNA: TGTGCCAGCAGCTGGGGCCTCCAAGAGACCCAGTACTTC. Its protein is CASSWGLQETQYF. The chain recombines TRBV7-6 with TRBJ2-5, with D possibly being TRBD1 (5 bases). The CDR3 has 13 amino acids. V lost 4 bases and J lost 1, with 7 bases in between. Per the germline V gene, CDR1 is SGHVS and CDR2 is FNYEAQ.